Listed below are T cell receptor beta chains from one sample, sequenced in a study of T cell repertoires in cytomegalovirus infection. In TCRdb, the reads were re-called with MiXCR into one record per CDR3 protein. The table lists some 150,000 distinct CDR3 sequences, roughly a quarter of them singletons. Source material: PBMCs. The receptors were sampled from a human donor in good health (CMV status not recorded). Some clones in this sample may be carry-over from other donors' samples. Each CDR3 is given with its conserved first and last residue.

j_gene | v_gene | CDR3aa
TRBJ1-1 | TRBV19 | CASSITPNAEAFF
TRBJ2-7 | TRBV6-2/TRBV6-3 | CASSYLDGSSYEQYF
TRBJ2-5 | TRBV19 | CASSGQLKETQYF
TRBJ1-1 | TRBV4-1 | CASSQEGYMNTEAFF
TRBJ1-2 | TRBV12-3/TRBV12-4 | CATGQGYGYTF
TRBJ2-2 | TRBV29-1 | CSVEPTGTGELFF
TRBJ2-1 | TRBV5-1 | CASSLALPASYNEQFF
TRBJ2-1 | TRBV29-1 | CSVPGILIYNEQFF
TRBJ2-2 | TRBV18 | CASSRLDSTLSPNTGELFF
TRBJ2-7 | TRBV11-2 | CASSLDPGPYEQYF
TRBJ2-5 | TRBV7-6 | CASTPGPRETQYF
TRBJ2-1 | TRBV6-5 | CASSAPSGGAGEQFF
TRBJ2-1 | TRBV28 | CASSLSGTVTYNEQFF